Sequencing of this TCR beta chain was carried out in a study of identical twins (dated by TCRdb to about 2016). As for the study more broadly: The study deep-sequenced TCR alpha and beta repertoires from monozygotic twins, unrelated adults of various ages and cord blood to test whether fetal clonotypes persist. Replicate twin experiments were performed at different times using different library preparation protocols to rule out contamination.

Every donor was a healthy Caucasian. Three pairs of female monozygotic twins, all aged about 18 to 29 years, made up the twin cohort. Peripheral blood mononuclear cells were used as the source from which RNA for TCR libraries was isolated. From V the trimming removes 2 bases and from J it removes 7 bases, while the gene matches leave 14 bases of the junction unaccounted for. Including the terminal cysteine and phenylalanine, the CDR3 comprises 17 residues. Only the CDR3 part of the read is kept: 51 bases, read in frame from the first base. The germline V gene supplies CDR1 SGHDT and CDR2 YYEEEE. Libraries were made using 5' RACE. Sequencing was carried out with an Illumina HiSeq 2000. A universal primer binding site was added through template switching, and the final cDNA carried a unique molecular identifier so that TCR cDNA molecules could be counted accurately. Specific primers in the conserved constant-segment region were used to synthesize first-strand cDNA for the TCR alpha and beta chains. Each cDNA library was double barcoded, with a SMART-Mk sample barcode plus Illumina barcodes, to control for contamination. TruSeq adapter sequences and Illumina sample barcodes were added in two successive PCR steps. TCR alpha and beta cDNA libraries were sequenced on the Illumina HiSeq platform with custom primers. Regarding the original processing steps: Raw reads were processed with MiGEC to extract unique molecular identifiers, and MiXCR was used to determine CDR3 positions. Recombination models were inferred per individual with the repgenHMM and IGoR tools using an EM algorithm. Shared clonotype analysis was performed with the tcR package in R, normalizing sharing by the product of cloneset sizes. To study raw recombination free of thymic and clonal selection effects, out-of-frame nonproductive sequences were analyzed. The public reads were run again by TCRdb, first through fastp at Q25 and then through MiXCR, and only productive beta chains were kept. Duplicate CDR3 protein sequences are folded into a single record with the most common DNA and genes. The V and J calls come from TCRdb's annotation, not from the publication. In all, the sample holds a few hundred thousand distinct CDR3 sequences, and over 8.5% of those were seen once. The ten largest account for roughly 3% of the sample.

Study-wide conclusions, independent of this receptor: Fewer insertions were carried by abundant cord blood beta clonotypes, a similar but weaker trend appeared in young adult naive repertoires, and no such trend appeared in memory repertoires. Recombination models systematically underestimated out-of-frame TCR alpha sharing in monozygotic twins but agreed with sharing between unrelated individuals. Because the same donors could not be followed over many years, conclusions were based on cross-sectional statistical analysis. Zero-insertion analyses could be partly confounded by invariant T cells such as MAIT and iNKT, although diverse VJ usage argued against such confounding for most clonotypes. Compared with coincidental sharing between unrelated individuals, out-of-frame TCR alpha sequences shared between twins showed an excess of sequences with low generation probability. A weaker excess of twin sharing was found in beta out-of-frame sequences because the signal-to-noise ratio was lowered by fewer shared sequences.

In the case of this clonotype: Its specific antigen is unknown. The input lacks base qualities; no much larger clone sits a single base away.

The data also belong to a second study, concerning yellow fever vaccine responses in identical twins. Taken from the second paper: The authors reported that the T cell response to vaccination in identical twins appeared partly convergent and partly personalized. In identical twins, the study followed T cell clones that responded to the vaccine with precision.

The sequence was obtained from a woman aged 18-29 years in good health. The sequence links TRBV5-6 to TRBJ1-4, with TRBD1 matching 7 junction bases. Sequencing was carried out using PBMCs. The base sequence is TGTGCCAGCAGCTTCAGGGACAGCCCCCTGGAGGGTGAAAAACTGTTTTTT. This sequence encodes CASSFRDSPLEGEKLFF.